These 15 T cell receptor beta chains were all obtained from the same sample, sequenced in a study of blood T cell repertoires in COVID-19. This table comes from immunoSEQ multiplex PCR, and its TCRdb copy is limited to in-frame clones, with some not included. The table has 70,000 or so clones, 87% seen once. The source material was peripheral blood. These receptors all stem from a man aged 50-60 years with active COVID-19.

This clone has a single count. The rearrangement uses TRBV6-2 or TRBV6-3 and TRBJ1-1; 9 positions match TRBD1. CDR1 is MNHEY and CDR2 is SVGEGT in the germline V gene. The CDR3 length is 17 residues. Trimming took 4 bases from V and 4 from J; bases not matched to a gene: 13. The DNA for the CDR3 is TGTGCCAGCAGTTTTCCGGGACAGGGCCCTTTGGGCACTGAAGCTTTCTTT. Its protein is CASSFPGQGPLGTEAFF.

The chain recombines TRBV28 with TRBJ2-2, with 8 nucleotides matching TRBD2. With V trimmed by 3 bases and J by 1 base, 13 bases remained unmatched. This CDR3 is built from 19 residues. Germline V lookup: CDR1 MDHEN, CDR2 SYDVKM. CDR3 coding DNA: TGTGCCAGCAGTTTTCCGAATCCTTTAGCGGGAAGGAACACCGGGGAGCTGTTTTTT. This sequence encodes CASSFPNPLAGRNTGELFF. Full variable domain (rest looked up from reference TRBV28 and TRBJ2-2): DVKVTQSSRYLVKRTGEKVFLECVQDMDHENMFWYRQDPGLGLRLIYFSYDVKMKEKGDIPEGYSVSREKKERFSLILESASTNQTSMYLCASSFPNPLAGRNTGELFFGEGSRLTVL.

In nucleotides, the CDR3 is TGCGCCAGCAGCCAAGATCGGAATCGCGGGGGAACCGAGCAGTACTTC. It codes for CASSQDRNRGGTEQYF. The chain uses TRBV4-3 and TRBJ2-7; 7 bases match TRBD2. V shed 0 bases, J shed 6 bases, and the junction held 11 bases outside the gene matches. The CDR3 has 16 amino acids. The germline V gene encodes CDR1 LGHNA and CDR2 YSLEER.

The V call is TRBV6-5, the J call TRBJ1-5; D gene ambiguous. V was cut by 6 bases and J by 1 base, with 7 bases left in between. This CDR3 spans 13 amino acids. Germline V lookup: CDR1 MNHEY, CDR2 SVGAGI. As DNA, the CDR3 is TGTGCCAGCAGCCTAATGAGCAATCAGCCCCAGCATTTT. Protein sequence: CASSLMSNQPQHF.

This chain links TRBV7-9 with TRBJ1-1; TRBD1 matches at 8 bases. There are 15 residues in the CDR3. The V and J ends lost 5 bases and 5 bases, in that order; junction bases with no gene match: 10. Germline CDR1 and CDR2: SEHNR and FQNEAQ (reference sequence). The CDR3 spells CASSPKDRAGTEAFF. In DNA, the CDR3 is TGTGCCAGCAGCCCGAAGGACAGGGCGGGGACTGAAGCTTTCTTT.

The chain links TRBV28 to TRBJ1-3; D uncertain. The CDR3 consists of 12 residues. V shed 4 bases and J shed 8 bases, with 9 bases lying between them. From germline, CDR1 is MDHEN and CDR2 SYDVKM. CDR3 residues: CASSSGLDTIYF. The CDR3 DNA reads as TGTGCCAGCAGTTCGGGTCTTGACACCATATATTTT.

This chain joins TRBV18 and TRBJ1-2, with TRBD1 identical over 7 bases. Germline lookup yields CDR1 KGHSH and CDR2 LQKENI. V lost 3 bases to trimming and J lost 5 bases; unmatched junction nucleotides: 3. The CDR3 extends over 13 amino acids. The CDR3 DNA is TGTGCCAGCTCACCGGACAGGCAGTATGGCTACACCTTC. Translating gives CASSPDRQYGYTF.

This clone was found a few times. V and J are TRBV7-3 and TRBJ2-7; D is unresolved. V lost 0 bases and J lost 3, with 6 bases in between. The CDR3 sequence is 13 residues long. CDR1 SGHTA and CDR2 FQGTGA come from the germline V gene. The CDR3 loop is CASSLTRDYEQYF. The CDR3, as DNA: TGTGCCAGCAGCTTAACTAGAGACTACGAGCAGTACTTC.

The chain carries TRBV4-3 and TRBJ2-5; D remains ambiguous. Trimming removed 1 base from V and 0 bases from J, with 9 bases in between. In germline, CDR1 is LGHNA, CDR2 YSLEER. The CDR3 contains 15 residues. The CDR3 region has the DNA TGCGCCAGCAGCCAAGTCGCCGCGTACCAAGAGACCCAGTACTTC. This codes for CASSQVAAYQETQYF.

The chain carries TRBV19 and TRBJ2-5, with D perhaps TRBD2 (5 bases). Trimming pared 5 bases from V and 7 bases from J, leaving 14 bases between. Germline V CDR1 and CDR2: LNHDA, SQIVND (reference sequence). CDR3 length: 13 residues. CDR3 coding DNA: TGTGCCAGTAGTCGCCAGGCCGAGGGGACCCAGTACTTC. Translating gives CASSRQAEGTQYF.

This clone was counted only a few times. The chain combines TRBV6-5 with TRBJ1-1, with 10 nucleotides matching TRBD1. Germline lookup yields CDR1 MNHEY and CDR2 SVGAGI. The CDR3 loop spans 15 amino acids. The V segment lost 6 bases and the J segment 2 bases; nucleotides outside the gene matches: 6. CDR3 DNA sequence: TGTGCCAGCAGCCCCAGGGACAGGGGTAACACTGAAGCTTTCTTT. It translates to CASSPRDRGNTEAFF.

The J gene is TRBJ1-4, the V gene TRBV11-2; TRBD1 might be the D (6 bases). Germline V CDR1 and CDR2: SGHAT, FQNNGV. Trimming removed 4 bases from V and 3 bases from J, with 9 bases in between. The CDR3 is 14 residues long. The CDR3 sequence is CASSSRGANEKLFF. In nucleotides, the CDR3 is TGTGCCAGCAGCTCCAGGGGAGCTAATGAAAAACTGTTTTTT.

The chain carries TRBV2 and TRBJ2-6; D possibly corresponds to TRBD1 (5 bases). The CDR3 has 14 residues. The V gene lost 11 bases and the J gene lost 1 base, with 12 bases spanning the gap. Germline CDR1 reads SNHLY; CDR2 reads FYNNEI. The CDR3 sequence: CASDRESGANVLTF. CDR3 sequence (DNA): TGTGCCTCCGACAGAGAGTCTGGGGCCAACGTCCTGACTTTC. The full variable domain, with the rest looked up from reference TRBV2 and TRBJ2-6, is EPEVTQTPSHQVTQMGQEVILRCVPISNHLYFYWYRQILGQKVEFLVSFYNNEISEKSEIFDDQFSVERPDGSNFTLKIRSTKLEDSAMYFCASDRESGANVLTFGAGSRLTVL.

The gene calls are TRBV6-2 or TRBV6-3 and TRBJ2-2, with 9 bases lining up with TRBD2. V gave up 6 bases and J gave up 5 bases; unmatched junction bases: 7. CDR1 and CDR2 from the germline V gene are MNHEY and SVGEGT. The CDR3 is 15 residues long. The CDR3 bases are TGTGCCAGCAGCCCAATAGCGGGAGAGACCGGGGAGCTGTTTTTT. Residues: CASSPIAGETGELFF.

CDR3 in DNA: TGTGCCAGCAGCTTAGTCGGCAGGGGGAATTCACCCCTCCACTTT. This codes for CASSLVGRGNSPLHF. The chain links TRBV11-3 to TRBJ1-6; 7 nucleotides match TRBD1. The trim removed 1 base at V and 7 bases at J, leaving 4 bases unmatched. The CDR3 is 15 amino acids. CDR1 and CDR2 (germline): SGHNT, YENEEA. The whole variable domain, remainder taken from reference TRBV11-3 and TRBJ1-6, is EAGVVQSPRYKIIEKKQPVAFWCNPISGHNTLYWYLQNLGQGPELLIRYENEEAVDDSQLPKDRFSAERLKGVDSTLKIQPAELGDSAVYLCASSLVGRGNSPLHFGNGTRLTVT.